This entry is about one T cell receptor beta chain. Its target is not known. Data came from immunoSEQ multiplex PCR; TCRdb stores just in-frame clones and leaves some out. Counted here are 25,000 to 35,000 clones, 75% to 95% occurring once; the ten biggest clones make up roughly 0.23%. V lost 5 bases to trimming and J lost 8 bases, with 21 bases between them. The germline V gene has CDR1 MDHEN and CDR2 SYDVKM. The CDR3 extends over 15 amino acids. This sample stems from a study of T cells after posttransplantation cyclophosphamide. Findings and caveats of the study: Blood and skin or GI T cell repertoires showed limited TRB overlap. Donor CD8+ memory clones often dominated recipient blood repertoires at later times. TRB clonality was highly associated with recipient CMV seropositivity and reactivation.

Cells defined as naive were viable CD3+CD4+ or CD3+CD8+ and CCR7+CD45RA+CD45RO-CD95-CD27+CD28+. Peripheral blood was collected from the related graft donor on the marrow donation day. The sequenced material came from naive CD4+ T cells sorted from PBMCs. V is TRBV28 and J is TRBJ1-2; perhaps TRBD1 as D (5 bases). This TCR derives from a woman aged 60-75 years in good health, CMV-negative, and a related stem cell transplant donor. CDR3 nucleotides: TGTGCCAGCAGTGCTACATGGGGGAGGACTATGGGCTACACCTTC. Translating gives CASSATWGRTMGYTF.